The rows below give T cell receptor beta chains drawn from one sample of a study of graft-versus-host responses after intestinal transplantation. Using immunoSEQ multiplex PCR, the repertoire was profiled, and TCRdb retains in-frame clones only, with some absent. The sample carries 35,000 to 45,000 clones, roughly nine tenths recorded once. The specimen comprised PBMCs, sampled 524 days after transplant. These receptors all come from a human patient who received an intestinal transplant, so some T cells may come from the graft donor. Each CDR3 is given with its conserved first and last residue. A D gene is named only where the DNA matches it firmly. Not every row has a clone size; where given, it reads once, few, many or a size class.

17	TRBV9	.	TRBJ2-7	.	TGTGCCAGCAGCGTAGACCTAGGAGGGCTACTGGGTAACGAGCAGTACTTC	CASSVDLGGLLGNEQYF
11	TRBV28	.	TRBJ2-1	.	TGTGCCAGCAGTTTTTTGGATGAGCAGTTCTTC	CASSFLDEQFF
14	TRBV9	.	TRBJ1-2	.	TGTGCCAGCAGCGTTGGGGCACTACTATATGGCTACACCTTC	CASSVGALLYGYTF
12	TRBV7-8	once	TRBJ2-4	.	TGTGCCAGCAGCTTTTCTAGTAACATTCAGTACTTC	CASSFSSNIQYF
14	TRBV29-1	.	TRBJ2-2	TRBD2	TGCAGCGTTAGACTAGCGGGAGACACCGGGGAGCTGTTTTTT	CSVRLAGDTGELFF
15	TRBV28	.	TRBJ2-7	TRBD2	TGTGCCAGCAGTCTGGGGTCTAGCGGGAGTGGCGAGCAGTACTTC	CASSLGSSGSGEQYF
18	TRBV7-9	.	TRBJ2-3	TRBD1	TGTGCCAGCAGCTTAGTCCCGCACACAGGGGTCTACGAAGATACGCAGTATTTT	CASSLVPHTGVYEDTQYF
13	TRBV30	.	TRBJ2-7	.	TGTGCCTGGACATGGGACGGGCCCTACGAGCAGTACTTC	CAWTWDGPYEQYF
13	TRBV7-3	.	TRBJ2-3	.	TGTGCCAGCAGCCTATATGGCACAGATACGCAGTATTTT	CASSLYGTDTQYF
16	TRBV6-5	.	TRBJ2-7	TRBD1	TGTGCCAGCAGTTACTCCGGGACAGGGACATCCTACGAGCAGTACTTC	CASSYSGTGTSYEQYF
15	TRBV6-1	.	TRBJ1-5	TRBD1	TGTGCCAGCAGTACACAGGGGGCCCAAAATCAGCCCCAGCATTTT	CASSTQGAQNQPQHF
16	TRBV11-3	.	TRBJ2-1	TRBD2	TGTGCCAGCAGCTTGGGGCCTAGCGGGAGGGACAATGAGCAGTTCTTC	CASSLGPSGRDNEQFF
15	TRBV12-5	.	TRBJ2-1	.	TGTGCTAGTGGTTTGGAGCTTTCAGGTCCGAATGAGCAGTTCTTC	CASGLELSGPNEQFF
13	TRBV7-2	few	TRBJ2-7	.	TGTGCCAGCAGCTTATCGGGGTCCTACGAGCAGTACTTC	CASSLSGSYEQYF
16	TRBV19	.	TRBJ1-2	.	TGTGCCAGTAGTATGCTGCGGCAGGGAGAAGATTATGGCTACACCTTC	CASSMLRQGEDYGYTF
16	TRBV5-6	.	TRBJ1-2	.	TGTGCCAGCAGCCCTCTTACCATGGGAACAAACTATGGCTACACCTTC	CASSPLTMGTNYGYTF
16	TRBV11-1	.	TRBJ2-5	TRBD1	TGTGCCAGCAGCTCCTCACCGGGACAGGGCGTACGTGGGCAGTACTTC	CASSSSPGQGVRGQYF
15	TRBV6-1	.	TRBJ2-7	.	TGTGCCAGCAGTGAAGTGGGGACCCTCTCCTACGAGCAGTACTTC	CASSEVGTLSYEQYF